A selection of T cell receptor beta chains follows, all from one sample in a study of technical replicates of blood from a few donors. Sequenced by immunoSEQ multiplex PCR; TCRdb stores in-frame clones only, minus some. Among just under 100,000 clones listed, 95% were seen once. Sequenced: T cells isolated from PBMCs. These receptors were taken from a human donor in good health. Each CDR3 is given with its conserved first and last residue. D genes are given only for firm matches. The size of a clone is reported for some rows only, either as once, few or many, or as a class for expanded clones.

V,J,size,D,DNA,CDR3
TRBV7-3,TRBJ2-7,NA,TRBD1,TGTGCCAGCAGCTTAGCAGGGACAGGGGGGCCCTACGAGCAGTACTTC,CASSLAGTGGPYEQYF
TRBV28,TRBJ2-3,NA,TRBD2,TGTGCCAGCAGCCCCGGGGGGGGAACAGATACGCAGTATTTT,CASSPGGGTDTQYF
TRBV18,TRBJ1-1,NA,NA,TGTGCCAGCTCACCACCACAGGGCGGCACTGAAGCTTTCTTT,CASSPPQGGTEAFF
TRBV5-4,TRBJ1-5,NA,TRBD1,TGTGCCAGCAGCCCCGGGACAGACAATCAGCCCCAGCATTTT,CASSPGTDNQPQHF
TRBV10-3,TRBJ1-2,NA,NA,TGTGCCACGCTCCCATGGGCCGGGATTATAATTAGGGGCTACACCTTC,CATLPWAGIIIRGYTF
TRBV29-1,TRBJ2-7,NA,TRBD2,TGCAGCGTTGAGGGAGGGAGGCCCTACGAGCAGTACTTC,CSVEGGRPYEQYF
TRBV4-1,TRBJ2-1,NA,TRBD1,TGCGCCAGCAGCCTGCTGGGGACAGGGGATGAGCAGTTCTTC,CASSLLGTGDEQFF
TRBV2,TRBJ1-5,NA,NA,TGTGCCAGCACTGGGGTTGAGGGCGGACAGCCCCAGCATTTT,CASTGVEGGQPQHF
TRBV5-4,TRBJ2-3,NA,NA,TGTGCCAGCAGCTCAAGACAGGAAAGCACAGATACGCAGTATTTT,CASSSRQESTDTQYF
TRBV4-1,TRBJ2-2,NA,TRBD1,TGCGCCAGCAGCCAAGTAGAAAGGAGGGGACAGGTTTTCACCGGGGAGCTGTTTTTT,CASSQVERRGQVFTGELFF
TRBV5-1,TRBJ2-7,NA,TRBD2,TGCGCCAGCAGCTTGGCTTGGCGGGAGTTGGACGAGCAGTACTTC,CASSLAWRELDEQYF
TRBV5-4,TRBJ2-3,NA,TRBD1,TGTGCCAGCAGCCAGCGAGGACAGGGGTCAGATACGCAGTATTTT,CASSQRGQGSDTQYF
TRBV19,TRBJ2-7,NA,TRBD2,TGTGCCAGTAGTCAAGGGACTAGCGGGGGGAGGCAGTACTTC,CASSQGTSGGRQYF
TRBV4-2,TRBJ1-4,NA,TRBD1,TGTGCCAGCAGCCAAGAATACCCGGGACAGGGGTTAGAAGAAAAACTGTTTTTT,CASSQEYPGQGLEEKLFF
TRBV10-3,TRBJ1-2,once,NA,TGTGCCATCAGCCGAGGGCCAGGGGAATCCTATGGCTACACCTTC,CAISRGPGESYGYTF
TRBV7-9,TRBJ1-4,NA,NA,TGTGCCAGCAGCCGAACGGGGGGGGCTTCAAATGAAAAACTGTTTTTT,CASSRTGGASNEKLFF
TRBV30,TRBJ2-6,once,TRBD1,TGTGCCTGGAGCCAGGGGGCTGGGGCCAACGTCCTGACTTTC,CAWSQGAGANVLTF
TRBV5-4,TRBJ2-1,NA,NA,TGTGCCAGCAGCTTTGCGACTAAGAATGAGCAGTTCTTC,CASSFATKNEQFF
TRBV5-1,TRBJ2-3,NA,TRBD1,TGCGCCAGCAGCTTGGGACAGGGATCAGATACGCAGTATTTT,CASSLGQGSDTQYF
TRBV9,TRBJ1-1,few,TRBD1,TGTGCCAGCAGCCCCCGGACAGGGGGCACTGAAGCTTTCTTT,CASSPRTGGTEAFF
TRBV7-3,TRBJ2-2,NA,TRBD2,TGTGCCAGCAGCTTTGCGGGGGGCAACACCGGGGAGCTGTTTTTT,CASSFAGGNTGELFF
TRBV29-1,TRBJ1-2,NA,TRBD1,TGCAGCGTTGAAGAGACAGGGGCTAACTATGGCTACACCTTC,CSVEETGANYGYTF